Each of the 13 T cell receptor delta chains below was sequenced from the same sample in a study of gamma-delta T cells after stem cell transplantation. TCRdb reprocessed the RT-PCR reads using CATT. In the table there are 1,000 to 1,500 delta-chain clones, under 2% of which are singletons. The specimen was gamma-delta T cells. These receptor sequences come from a human donor. It is not recorded whose cells these are; they may come from a transplant donor.

In its sample, this clone was seen a few times. For this DNA, TCRdb reports the protein of a much larger clone, which diverges at residue 16, most likely from a read error; the protein presented here is translated directly from the DNA. This sequence joins TRDV2 and TRDJ3; 10 positions match TRDD3. The CDR3 contains 20 residues. Germline V gene lookup returns CDR1 GEAIGNYY and CDR2 EKD. The CDR3 region has the DNA TGTGCCTGTGACGTTCTGGGGGATAGTCGTGGCTCCTGGGACACCCAACAGATGTTTTTC. Translation: CACDVLGDSRGSWDTQQMFF.

The genes are TRDV2 and TRDJ3, with 9 bases matching TRDD3. The germline gives CDR1 GEAIGNYY, CDR2 EKD. Trimming took 4 bases from V and 1 from J; bases not matched to a gene: 10. The length of the CDR3 is 19 residues. CDR3 sequence (DNA): TGTGCCTGTGATTCTGGGGGATCCGGTCGGTCCTGGGACACCCGACAGATGTTTTTC. It yields the protein CACDSGGSGRSWDTRQMFF.

This clone has just a few counts. TCRdb lists the protein of a much larger clone for this DNA, which differs at residue 14, so this is likely a read error; the protein given here is translated from the DNA itself. The chain carries TRDV2 and TRDJ1, with 12 bases lining up with TRDD3. Germline V gene sequence: CDR1 GEAIGNYY, CDR2 EKD. The CDR3 runs 18 residues. Here the CDR3 reads CACDTVTGGYPYTNKLIF. Here the CDR3 DNA reads TGTGCCTGTGACACCGTTACTGGGGGATACCCGTACACCAATAAACTCATCTTT.

Regarding this clone: TCRdb shows a much larger clone's protein in place of this DNA's translation, and the two differ at residue 11, likely through a read error; the protein shown is translated from the DNA. The V gene is TRDV2, the J gene TRDJ1, with D tentatively TRDD3 (6 bases). With 0 bases removed from V and 4 bases from J, the gap between germline ends came to 17 bases. CDR3 length: 16 residues. Germline CDR1 is GEAIGNYY and CDR2 is EKD. CDR3 coding DNA: TGTGCCTGTGACACCGTCTGGGGACCCTACAACGATAAACTCATCTTT. It is translated as CACDTVWGPYNDKLIF.

The table lists this clone with a few counts. For this DNA, TCRdb reports the protein of a much larger clone, which diverges at residue 6, most likely from a read error; the protein presented here is translated directly from the DNA. The gene calls are TRDV2 and TRDJ1; TRDD3 agrees at 7 bases. After removal of 0 bases from V and 2 bases from J, the junction contained 11 bases not matched to a gene. Germline-derived CDR1 and CDR2 are GEAIGNYY and EKD. CDR3 length equals 17 residues. The CDR3 sequence is CACDTMAGGPRTDKLIF. The CDR3 nucleotides read TGTGCCTGTGACACCATGGCTGGGGGTCCGAGAACCGATAAACTCATCTTT.

Only a few counts were recorded for this clone. This DNA's translation differs at residue 5 from TCRdb's protein, which comes from a much larger clone; a read error is likely, and the protein shown is translated from the DNA. The J gene is TRDJ1, the V gene TRDV2; TRDD3 matches 9 bases. The CDR3 covers 14 residues. Germline CDR1 reads GEAIGNYY; CDR2 reads EKD. With V trimmed by 0 bases and J by 8 bases, 6 bases remained unmatched. The CDR3 sequence is CACDTVLGDSKLIF. DNA for the CDR3: TGTGCCTGTGACACCGTACTGGGGGACTCGAAACTCATCTTT.

This clone has more than one count but fewer than ten. TCRdb lists the protein of a much larger clone for this DNA, which differs at residue 5, so this is likely a read error; the protein given here is translated from the DNA itself. The V call is TRDV2, the J call TRDJ2, with 8 positions matching TRDD3. The CDR3 runs to 18 residues. Losses at the gene ends were 3 bases for V and 7 bases for J; bases not matched to a gene: 18. In germline, CDR1 is GEAIGNYY, CDR2 EKD. The CDR3 nucleotides read TGTGCCTGTGACGGACTGGGGATACACCCCCCCATGGGAGCACAACTCTTCTTT. Protein: CACDGLGIHPPMGAQLFF.

This clone showed up just a few times. One base separates it from a far larger clone, so it is likely a read error. V usage is TRDV2 and J usage is TRDJ1; 9 positions agree with TRDD3. Looked up from germline, CDR1 is GEAIGNYY and CDR2 is EKD. CDR3 length: 20 amino acids. As DNA, the CDR3 is TGTGCCTGTGACACCGTACGGATGGGGGATATATTCCAGGACACCGAAAAACTCATCTTT. Amino acids: CACDTVRMGDIFQDTEKLIF.

Comment on this clone: Translating this DNA gives a protein that differs at residue 11 from the TCRdb one, which belongs to a much larger clone; a read error is likely, and the protein shown is this translation. Other DNA sequences in this specimen translate into the identical CDR3. The V and J genes are TRDV2 and TRDJ3; D is ambiguous. This CDR3 comprises 18 residues. Germline CDR1 is GEAIGNYY and CDR2 is EKD. CDR3 protein: CACDTVGLSSRDTRQMFF. In DNA form, the CDR3 reads TGTGCCTGTGACACCGTGGGACTGAGCTCCCGGGACACCCGACAGATGTTTTTC.

This clone was observed a handful of times. TCRdb lists the protein of a much larger clone for this DNA, which differs at residue 4, so this is likely a read error; the protein given here is translated from the DNA itself. The chain recombines TRDV2 with TRDJ1; D possibly corresponds to TRDD3 (6 bases). The germline V gene encodes CDR1 GEAIGNYY and CDR2 EKD. This CDR3 has 16 amino acids. The CDR3 region is CACGTVWGPYTDKLIF. The CDR3 DNA follows: TGTGCCTGTGGCACCGTCTGGGGACCCTACACCGATAAACTCATCTTT.

This clone was picked up a small number of times. The CDR3 is CACDSGGYPHQLIF. CDR3 DNA: TGTGCCTGTGATTCTGGGGGATACCCCCATCAACTCATCTTT. The chain recombines TRDV2 with TRDJ1; 11 bases are a match to TRDD3. V lost 4 bases, J lost 9 bases, and 9 bases stayed unmatched. This CDR3 region has 14 residues. Germline V CDR1 and CDR2: GEAIGNYY, EKD.

The J gene was recorded as TRDJ1; no V gene was called; TRDD3, the D gene given by the table, was not confirmed from the DNA. The CDR3 is 22 amino acids. CDR3 loop: CAGDNGVVGDWGPLGNTDKLIF. The CDR3 nucleotides read TGTGCCGGGGACAACGGTGTGGTTGGCGACTGGGGACCTTTGGGTAATACCGATAAACTCATCTTT.

Comment on this clone: One base separates it from a far larger clone, so it is likely a read error. Distinct nucleotide sequences in the sample also encode this CDR3. This chain uses TRDV1 with TRDJ1; TRDD3 agrees at 11 bases. After removal of 1 base from V and 0 bases from J, the junction contained 25 bases not matched to a gene. The CDR3 loop spans 24 amino acids. In germline, CDR1 is TSWWSYY, CDR2 QGS. CDR3 loop: CALGERHLPQLRWGIRLYTDKLIF. In DNA form, the CDR3 reads TGTGCTCTTGGGGAACGCCACCTACCCCAACTACGATGGGGGATACGCCTGTACACCGATAAACTCATCTTT.